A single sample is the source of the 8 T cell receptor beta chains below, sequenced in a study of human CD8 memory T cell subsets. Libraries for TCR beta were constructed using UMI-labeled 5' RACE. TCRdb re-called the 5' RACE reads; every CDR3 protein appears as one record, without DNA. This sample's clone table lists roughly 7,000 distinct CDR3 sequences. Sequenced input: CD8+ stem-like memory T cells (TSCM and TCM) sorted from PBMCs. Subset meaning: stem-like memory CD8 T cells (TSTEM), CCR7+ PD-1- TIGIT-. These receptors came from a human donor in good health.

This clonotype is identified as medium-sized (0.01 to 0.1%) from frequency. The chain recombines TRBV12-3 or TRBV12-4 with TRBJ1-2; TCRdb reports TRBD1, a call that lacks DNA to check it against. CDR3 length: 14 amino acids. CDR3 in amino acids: CASSLDRGNDGYTF.

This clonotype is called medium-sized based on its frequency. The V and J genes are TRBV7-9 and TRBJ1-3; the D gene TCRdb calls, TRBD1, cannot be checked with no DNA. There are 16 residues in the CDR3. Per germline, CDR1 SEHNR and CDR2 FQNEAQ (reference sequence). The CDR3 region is CASSSYGQGQGNTIYF.

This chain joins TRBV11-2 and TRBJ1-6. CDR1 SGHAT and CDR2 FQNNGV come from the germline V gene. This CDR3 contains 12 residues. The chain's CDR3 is CASSSSGSPLHF.

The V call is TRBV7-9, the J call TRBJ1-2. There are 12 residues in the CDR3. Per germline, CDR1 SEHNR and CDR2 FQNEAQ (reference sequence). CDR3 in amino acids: CASSPSGGDYTF.

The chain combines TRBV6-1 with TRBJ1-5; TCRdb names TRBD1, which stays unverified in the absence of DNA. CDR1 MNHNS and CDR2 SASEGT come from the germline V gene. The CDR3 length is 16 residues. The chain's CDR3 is CASSETPGQGNQPQHF.

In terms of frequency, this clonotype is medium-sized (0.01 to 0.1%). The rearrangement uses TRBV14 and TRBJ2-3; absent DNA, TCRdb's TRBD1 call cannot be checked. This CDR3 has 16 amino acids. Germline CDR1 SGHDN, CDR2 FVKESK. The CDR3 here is CASSQRPIPGTDTQYF.

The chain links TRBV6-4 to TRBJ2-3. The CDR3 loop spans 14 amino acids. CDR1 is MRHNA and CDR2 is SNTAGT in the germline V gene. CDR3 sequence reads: CASSLTASTDTQYF.

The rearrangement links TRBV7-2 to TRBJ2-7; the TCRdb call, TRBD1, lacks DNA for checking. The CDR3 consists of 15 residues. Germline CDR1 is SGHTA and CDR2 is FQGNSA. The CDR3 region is CASSLYGGVSYEQYF.